The present T cell receptor beta chain was sequenced within a study of cytomegalovirus exposure and HLA in healthy donors. Overall study results and limits: Indistinguishable V segments, including TRBV6-2 and TRBV6-3, were excluded. There were some public TCRs occurring in many donors, but most TCR sequences were rare.

Vbeta (60) and Jbeta (13) primers were used in the PCR. Repertoires were generated with immunoSEQ multiplex PCR, while TCRdb's copy carries only in-frame clones and drops some. Altogether 200,000 to 250,000 clones are present, roughly 91% being singletons, with the ten largest covering over 0.95%. Germline values: CDR1 SGHAT, CDR2 FQNNGV. This CDR3 has 16 amino acids. The junction had 8 bases not matched to a gene; V was cut back by 4 bases and J by 4 bases. As for this clone: What it binds is unknown.

This clonotype originated in a woman in her late teens or twenties in good health and CMV-seronegative. The chain uses TRBV11-2 and TRBJ2-1; 9 bases match TRBD1. The sample taken for sequencing was PBMCs. CDR3 coding DNA: TGTGCCAGCAGCTCGACCCGGACAGGGGTATACAATGAGCAGTTCTTC. Translating gives CASSSTRTGVYNEQFF.